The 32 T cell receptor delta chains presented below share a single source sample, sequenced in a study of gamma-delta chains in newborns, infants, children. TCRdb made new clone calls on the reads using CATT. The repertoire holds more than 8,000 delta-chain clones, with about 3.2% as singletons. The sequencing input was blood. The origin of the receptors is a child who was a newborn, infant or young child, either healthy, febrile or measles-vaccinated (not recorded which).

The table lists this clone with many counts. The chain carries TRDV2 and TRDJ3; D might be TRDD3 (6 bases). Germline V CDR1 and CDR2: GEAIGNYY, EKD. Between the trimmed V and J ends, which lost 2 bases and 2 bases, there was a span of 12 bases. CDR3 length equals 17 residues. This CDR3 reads CACDKVLGTWDTRQMFF. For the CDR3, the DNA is TGTGCCTGTGACAAAGTACTGGGTACCTGGGACACCCGACAGATGTTTTTC.

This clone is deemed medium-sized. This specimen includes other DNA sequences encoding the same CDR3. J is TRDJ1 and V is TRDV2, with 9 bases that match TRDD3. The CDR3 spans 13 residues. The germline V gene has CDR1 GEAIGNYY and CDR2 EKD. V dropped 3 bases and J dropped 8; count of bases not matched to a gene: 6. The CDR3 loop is CACDAYWGKKLIF. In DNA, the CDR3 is TGTGCCTGTGACGCATACTGGGGGAAAAAACTCATCTTT.

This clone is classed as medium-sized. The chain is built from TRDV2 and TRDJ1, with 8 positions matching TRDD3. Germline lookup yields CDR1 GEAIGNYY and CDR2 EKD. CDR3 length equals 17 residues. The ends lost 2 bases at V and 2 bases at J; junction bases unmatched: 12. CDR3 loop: CACDIRGWGTRTDKLIF. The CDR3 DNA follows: TGTGCCTGTGACATCCGGGGCTGGGGGACCCGAACCGATAAACTCATCTTT.

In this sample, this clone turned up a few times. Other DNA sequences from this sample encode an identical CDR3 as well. The CDR3 region is CACDILGGSSWDTRQMFF. The CDR3 DNA follows: TGTGCCTGTGACATACTGGGGGGCAGCTCCTGGGACACCCGACAGATGTTTTTC. The chain carries TRDV2 and TRDJ3; 8 nucleotides match TRDD3. Germline values: CDR1 GEAIGNYY, CDR2 EKD. The CDR3 length is 18 residues. J was trimmed by 0 bases and V by 2 bases; bases with no gene match: 5.

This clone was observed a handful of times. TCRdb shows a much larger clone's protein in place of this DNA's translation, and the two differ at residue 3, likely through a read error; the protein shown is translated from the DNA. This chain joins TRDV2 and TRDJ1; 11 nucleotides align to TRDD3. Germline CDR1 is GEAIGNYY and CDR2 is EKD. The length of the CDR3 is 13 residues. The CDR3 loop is CARDTWGIHKLIF. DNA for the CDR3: TGTGCCCGTGACACCTGGGGGATACATAAACTCATCTTT.

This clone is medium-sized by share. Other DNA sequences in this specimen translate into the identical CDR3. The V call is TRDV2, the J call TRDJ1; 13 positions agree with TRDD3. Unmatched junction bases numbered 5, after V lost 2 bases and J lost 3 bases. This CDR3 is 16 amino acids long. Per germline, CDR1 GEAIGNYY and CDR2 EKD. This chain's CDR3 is CACDKLGDTLPDKLIF. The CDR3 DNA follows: TGTGCCTGTGACAAACTGGGGGATACGCTTCCCGATAAACTCATCTTT.

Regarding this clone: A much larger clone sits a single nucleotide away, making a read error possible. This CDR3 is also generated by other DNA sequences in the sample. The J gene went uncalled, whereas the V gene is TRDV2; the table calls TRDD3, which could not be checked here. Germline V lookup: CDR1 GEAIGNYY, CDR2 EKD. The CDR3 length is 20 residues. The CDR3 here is CACDTVLGDTRSWDTRQMFF. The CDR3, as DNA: TGTGCCTGTGACACCGTACTGGGGGATACTCGCTCCTGGGACACCCGACAGATGTTCTTC.

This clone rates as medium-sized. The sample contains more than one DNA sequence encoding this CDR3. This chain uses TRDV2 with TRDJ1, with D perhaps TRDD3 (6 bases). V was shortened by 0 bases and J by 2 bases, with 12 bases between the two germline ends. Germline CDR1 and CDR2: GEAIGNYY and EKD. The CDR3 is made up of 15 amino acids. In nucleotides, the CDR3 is TGTGCCTGTGACACCGTGGGGGCACTTACCGATAAACTCATCTTT. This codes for CACDTVGALTDKLIF.

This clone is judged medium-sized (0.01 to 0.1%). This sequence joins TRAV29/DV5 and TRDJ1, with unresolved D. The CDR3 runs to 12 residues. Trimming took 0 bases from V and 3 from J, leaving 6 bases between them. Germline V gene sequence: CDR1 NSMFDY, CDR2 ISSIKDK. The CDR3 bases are TGTGCAGCAAGCGCGGACCCCGATAAACTCATCTTT. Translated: CAASADPDKLIF. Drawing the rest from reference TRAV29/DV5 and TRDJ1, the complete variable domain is DQQVKQNSPSLSVQEGRISILNCDYTNSMFDYFLWYKKYPAEGPTFLISISSIKDKNEDGRFTVFLNKSAKHLSLHIVPSQPGDSAVYFCAASADPDKLIFGKGTRVTVEP.

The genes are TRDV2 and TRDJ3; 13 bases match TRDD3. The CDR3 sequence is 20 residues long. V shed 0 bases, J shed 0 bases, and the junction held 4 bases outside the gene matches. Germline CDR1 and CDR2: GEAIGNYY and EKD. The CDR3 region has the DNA TGTGCCTGTGACACCATGTACTGGGGGATACGCTCCTGGGACACCCGACAGATGTTTTTC. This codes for CACDTMYWGIRSWDTRQMFF.

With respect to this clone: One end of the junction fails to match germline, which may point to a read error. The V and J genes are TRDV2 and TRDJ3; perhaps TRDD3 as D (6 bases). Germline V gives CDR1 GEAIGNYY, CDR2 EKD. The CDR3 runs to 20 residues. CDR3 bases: TGTGCCTGTGACCCGTTGAGGGATATGCCTAGCTCCTGGGACATCCGACAGATGTTTTTC. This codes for CACDPLRDMPSSWDIRQMFF.

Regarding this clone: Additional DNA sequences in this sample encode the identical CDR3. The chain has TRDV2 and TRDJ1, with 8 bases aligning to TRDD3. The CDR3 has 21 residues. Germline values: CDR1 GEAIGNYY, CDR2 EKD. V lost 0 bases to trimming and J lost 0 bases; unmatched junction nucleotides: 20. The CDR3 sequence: CACDTLLGAISPEPYTDKLIF. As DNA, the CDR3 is TGTGCCTGTGACACCCTACTGGGGGCCATCTCACCCGAACCGTACACCGATAAACTCATCTTT.

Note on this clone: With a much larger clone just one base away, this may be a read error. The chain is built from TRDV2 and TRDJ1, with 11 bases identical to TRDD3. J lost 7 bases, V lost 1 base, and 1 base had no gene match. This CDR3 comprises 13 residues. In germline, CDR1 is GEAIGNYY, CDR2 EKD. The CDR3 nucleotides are TGTGCCTGTGACACTGGGGGATACGCTAAACTCATCTTT. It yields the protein CACDTGGYAKLIF.

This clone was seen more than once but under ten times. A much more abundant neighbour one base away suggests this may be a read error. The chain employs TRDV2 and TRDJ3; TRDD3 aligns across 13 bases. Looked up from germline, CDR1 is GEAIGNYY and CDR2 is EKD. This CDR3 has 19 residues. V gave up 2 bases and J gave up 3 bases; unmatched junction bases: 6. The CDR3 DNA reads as TGTGCCTGTGACAAAGTACTGGGGGATACGTTCTGGGACACCCGACAGATGTTTTTC. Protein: CACDKVLGDTFWDTRQMFF.

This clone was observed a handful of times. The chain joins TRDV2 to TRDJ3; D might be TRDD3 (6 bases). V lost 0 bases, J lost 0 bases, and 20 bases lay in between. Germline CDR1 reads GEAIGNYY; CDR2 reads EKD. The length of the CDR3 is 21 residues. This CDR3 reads CACDTVLGYTYSSWDTRQMFF. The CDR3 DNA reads TGTGCCTGTGACACCGTCCTGGGGTATACGTACAGCTCCTGGGACACCCGACAGATGTTTTTC.

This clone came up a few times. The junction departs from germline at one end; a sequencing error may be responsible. CDR3 amino acids: CACDTVLGDSSWDARQMFF. CDR3 bases: TGTGCCTGTGACACTGTACTGGGGGACTCCTCCTGGGACGCCCGACAGATGTTTTTC. The chain employs TRDV2 and TRDJ3; 9 nucleotides line up with TRDD3. This CDR3 has 19 amino acids. Germline V gives CDR1 GEAIGNYY, CDR2 EKD.

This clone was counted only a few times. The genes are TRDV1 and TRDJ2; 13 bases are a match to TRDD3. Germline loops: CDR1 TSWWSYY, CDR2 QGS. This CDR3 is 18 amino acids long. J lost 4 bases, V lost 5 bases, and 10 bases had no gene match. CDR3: CALGPLRLGDTGTAQLFF. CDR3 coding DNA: TGTGCTCTTGGGCCTCTTCGACTGGGGGATACGGGGACAGCACAACTCTTCTTT.

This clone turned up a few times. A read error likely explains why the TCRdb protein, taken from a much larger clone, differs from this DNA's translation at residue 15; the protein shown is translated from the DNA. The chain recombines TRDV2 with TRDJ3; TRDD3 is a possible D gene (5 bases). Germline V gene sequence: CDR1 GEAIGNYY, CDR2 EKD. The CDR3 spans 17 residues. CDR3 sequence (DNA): TGTGCCTGTGACACCGTGGAGGGGTCCTGGGACACCCGACAGATATTTTTC. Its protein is CACDTVEGSWDTRQIFF.

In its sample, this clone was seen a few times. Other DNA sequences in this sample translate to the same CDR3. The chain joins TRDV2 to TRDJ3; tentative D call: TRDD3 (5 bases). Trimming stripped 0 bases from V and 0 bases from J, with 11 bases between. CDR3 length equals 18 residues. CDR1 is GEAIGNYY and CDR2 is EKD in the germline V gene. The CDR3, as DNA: TGTGCCTGTGACACCTGGGGCACAAGCTCCTGGGACACCCGACAGATGTTTTTC. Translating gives CACDTWGTSSWDTRQMFF.

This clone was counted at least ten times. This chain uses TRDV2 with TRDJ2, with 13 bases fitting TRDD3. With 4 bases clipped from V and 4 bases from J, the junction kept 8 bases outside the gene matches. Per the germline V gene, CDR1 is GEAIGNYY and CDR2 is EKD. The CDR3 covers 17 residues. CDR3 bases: TGTGCCTGTGATCGACTGGGGGATACGCAGAAGACAGCACAACTCTTCTTT. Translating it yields CACDRLGDTQKTAQLFF.

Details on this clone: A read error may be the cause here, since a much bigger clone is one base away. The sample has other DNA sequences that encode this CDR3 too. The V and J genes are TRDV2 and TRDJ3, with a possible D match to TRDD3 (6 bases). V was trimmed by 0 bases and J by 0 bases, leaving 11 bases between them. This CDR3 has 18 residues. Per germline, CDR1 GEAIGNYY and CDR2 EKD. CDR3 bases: TGTGCCTGTGACACCGTTGGGGGGAGCTCCTGGGACACCCGACAGATGTTTTTC. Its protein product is CACDTVGGSSWDTRQMFF.

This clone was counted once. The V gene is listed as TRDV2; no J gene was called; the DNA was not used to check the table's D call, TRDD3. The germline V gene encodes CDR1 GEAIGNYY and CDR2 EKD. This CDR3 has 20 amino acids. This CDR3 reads CACDLIRGGGHSWDTRQVFF. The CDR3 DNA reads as TGTGCCTGTGACCTGATCAGGGGCGGGGGACACTCCTGGGACACCCGACAGGTGTTTTTC.

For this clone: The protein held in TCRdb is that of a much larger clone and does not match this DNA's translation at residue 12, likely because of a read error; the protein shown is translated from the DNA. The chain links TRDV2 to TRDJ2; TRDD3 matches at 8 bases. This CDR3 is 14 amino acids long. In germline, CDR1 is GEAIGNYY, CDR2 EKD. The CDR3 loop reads CACDTGDTSAQPFF. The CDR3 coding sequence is TGTGCCTGTGACACCGGGGATACATCAGCACAACCCTTCTTT.

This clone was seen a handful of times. The CDR3 loop is CACDTVLGDTNAWDTRQMFF. The CDR3 DNA follows: TGTGCCTGTGACACCGTACTGGGGGATACGAACGCCTGGGACACCCGACAGATGTTTTTC. The chain employs TRDV2 and TRDJ3; 13 bases line up with TRDD3. This CDR3 has 20 amino acids. Trimming at V came to 0 bases and at J to 2 bases, leaving 6 bases not matched to a gene. Per the germline V gene, CDR1 is GEAIGNYY and CDR2 is EKD.

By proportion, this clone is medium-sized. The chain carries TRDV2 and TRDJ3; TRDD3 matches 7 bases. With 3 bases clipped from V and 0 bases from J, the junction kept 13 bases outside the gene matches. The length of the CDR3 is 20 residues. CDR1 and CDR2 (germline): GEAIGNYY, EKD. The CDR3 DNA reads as TGTGCCTGTGACTCCGTCTACTGGGGCCCTAGCTCCTGGGACACCCGACAGATGTTTTTC. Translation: CACDSVYWGPSSWDTRQMFF.

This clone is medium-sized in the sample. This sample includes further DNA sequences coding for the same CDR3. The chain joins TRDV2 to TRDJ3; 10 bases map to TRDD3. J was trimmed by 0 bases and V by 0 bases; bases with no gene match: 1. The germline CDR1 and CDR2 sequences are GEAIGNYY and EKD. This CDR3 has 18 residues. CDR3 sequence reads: CACDTGGYASWDTRQMFF. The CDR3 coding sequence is TGTGCCTGTGACACCGGGGGATACGCCTCCTGGGACACCCGACAGATGTTTTTC.

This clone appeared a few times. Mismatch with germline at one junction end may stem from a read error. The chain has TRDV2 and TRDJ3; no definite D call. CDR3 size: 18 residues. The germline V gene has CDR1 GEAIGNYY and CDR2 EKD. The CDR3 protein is CACDTVEGDSRDTRQMFF. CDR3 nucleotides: TGTGCCTGTGACACCGTTGAGGGCGACTCCAGGGACACCCGACAGATGTTTTTC.

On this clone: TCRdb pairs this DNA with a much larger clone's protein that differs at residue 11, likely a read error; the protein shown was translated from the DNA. In DNA form, the CDR3 reads TGTGCCTGTGACCGCGGGCGGGATATTTGGTGCACCGATAAACTCATCTTT. This sequence encodes CACDRGRDIWCTDKLIF. The chain employs TRDV2 and TRDJ1, with D perhaps matching TRDD3 (6 bases). V lost 3 bases and J lost 1, with 20 bases in between. Germline V CDR1 and CDR2: GEAIGNYY, EKD. CDR3 size: 17 residues.

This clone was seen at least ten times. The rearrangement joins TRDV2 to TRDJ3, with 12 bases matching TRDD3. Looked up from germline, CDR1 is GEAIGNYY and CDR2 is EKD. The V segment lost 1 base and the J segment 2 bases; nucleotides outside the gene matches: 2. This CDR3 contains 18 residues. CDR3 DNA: TGTGCCTGTGACACTCTGGGGGATACGGCCTGGGACACCCGACAGATGTTTTTC. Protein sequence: CACDTLGDTAWDTRQMFF.

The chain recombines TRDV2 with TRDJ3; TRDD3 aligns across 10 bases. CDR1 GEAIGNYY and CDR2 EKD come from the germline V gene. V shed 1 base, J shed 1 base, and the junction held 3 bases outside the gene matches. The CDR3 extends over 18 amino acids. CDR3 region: CACDTGGYKSWDTRQMFF. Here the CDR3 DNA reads TGTGCCTGTGACACTGGGGGATACAAGTCCTGGGACACCCGACAGATGTTTTTC.

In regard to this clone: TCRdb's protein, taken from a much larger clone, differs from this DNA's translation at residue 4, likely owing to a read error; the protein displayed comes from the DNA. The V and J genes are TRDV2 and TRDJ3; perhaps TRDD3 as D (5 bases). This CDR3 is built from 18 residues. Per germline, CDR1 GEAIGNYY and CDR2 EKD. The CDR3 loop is CACGTWDASSWDTRQMFF. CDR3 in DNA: TGTGCCTGTGGCACCTGGGATGCGAGCTCCTGGGACACCCGACAGATGTTTTTC.

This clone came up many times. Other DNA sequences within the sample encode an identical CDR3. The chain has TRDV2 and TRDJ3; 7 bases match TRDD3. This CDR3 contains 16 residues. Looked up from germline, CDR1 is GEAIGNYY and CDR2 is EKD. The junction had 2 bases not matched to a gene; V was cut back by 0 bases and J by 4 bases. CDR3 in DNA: TGTGCCTGTGACACCTGGGGATATTGGGACACCCGACAGATGTTTTTC. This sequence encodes CACDTWGYWDTRQMFF.